This T cell receptor beta chain was captured in a study of cytotoxic CD8 clonotypes in ibrutinib-treated CLL (dated by TCRdb to 2020 to 2023). Some background on the complete study: In this cohort, around 15 patients were treatment-naive and approximately twelve were relapsed/refractory, while under 18 had unmutated IGHV. Partial responses were observed in roughly 24 patients and complete responses in 2; after a median follow-up of roughly 72 months, remission was maintained in 14 patients and progression was observed in approximately 12. The response samples were drawn at a median of around eleven months into treatment, with a range of roughly 6 to 36 months. On average, each sample had approximately 280,000 productive templates and tens of thousands of productive rearrangements. Of the 90 or so participants in the trial, about two dozen had longitudinal samples available. Cryopreserved peripheral blood mononuclear cells were obtained before treatment, at response, and at either sustained remission or disease progression. All remission and progressive disease samples were collected while patients were still receiving ibrutinib. On the study overall, not on this receptor specifically: Baseline clonality exceeded that of age-matched healthy donors and correlated strongly with circulating CD8+ T-cell counts. Clonality rose at ibrutinib response, remained stable during sustained remission, and dropped back toward baseline at progression. Sampling times were not matched between patients in sustained remission and patients whose disease was progressing, and lymph node repertoires were not examined. Public clonotypes were rare and either shrank or stayed stable during treatment, and the rise in clonality at ibrutinib response reflected expansion of private clonotypes.

The time point label, read with the paper, signifies: progressive disease on ibrutinib. Roughly 1.8 micrograms of genomic DNA were extracted from cryopreserved PBMCs for TCR beta library preparation. Longitudinal blood samples from CLL patients receiving ibrutinib monotherapy were subjected to high-throughput TCR beta sequencing. The patients were enrolled in a single-center, open-label phase 2 trial of ibrutinib monotherapy. A MiSeq instrument was used for deep resolution sequencing, which targeted depths ranging from 1 in 1 million up to 1 in 200,000 T cells, with coverage averaging 10x for each clonotype. The immunoSEQ hsTCRB Kit was used to generate TCR beta libraries. Concerning the study's data processing: ImmunoSEQ Data Assistant and ImmunoSEQ Analyzer were used for data analysis, and V, D and J genes were assigned according to IMGT definitions. Clonality, which ranges from 0 to 1, was calculated by subtracting the normalized Shannon entropy of productive rearrangement frequencies from one. Only overrepresented clonotypes making up at least 0.05% of each patient's repertoire were included in the public clonotype analysis. About a dozen age-matched healthy donor repertoires from immuneACCESS were used as controls for clonality. In TCRdb, the immuneACCESS table is reduced to in-frame sequences with V and J assigned. These tables do not hold every clone; where another copy was compared, an unresolved V gene accounts for under half, and the others remain unexplained. The DNA gave D and trimming, while V, J and clone size come from that table. The sample contains around 40,000 clones, about 70% of them found a single time. The ten most abundant clones make up over 9% of the sample.

A note on this clone: Its antigen is not yet known. Base qualities are not provided; no much larger clone lies one nucleotide away.

The clonotype comes from a human donor with chronic lymphocytic leukemia. Source: PBMCs, taken at disease progression, from a patient treated with ibrutinib.

The DNA is TGTGCCAGCAGTCGAACCCGGGACAGGGAGTTCTCAGATACGCAGTATTTT. This codes for CASSRTRDREFSDTQYF. Recombination connected TRBV27 to TRBJ2-3; the junction holds 9 bases that match TRBD1. The CDR3 spans 17 residues, from the cysteine through the phenylalanine. Just the 51-base CDR3 DNA is kept, in frame starting at base 1. V is pruned by 5 bases and J by 4 bases, leaving 13 bases of the junction without a gene match. From the germline V gene (reference sequence), CDR1 is MNHEY and CDR2 is SMNVEV.